This T cell receptor beta chain was found in a study of tumor-infiltrating lymphocytes in localized non-small cell lung cancer (dated by TCRdb to about 2021). Context from the whole study: Several histologies were represented in the cohort, which also included both smokers and never-smokers as well as patients whose samples were collected after neoadjuvant chemotherapy. Each patient provided resected tumor tissue plus uninvolved lung tissue from the same patient, with the uninvolved lung tissue described as non-adjacent to the tumor. TCR sequencing was one of several integrated assays, alongside flow cytometry, multiplex immunofluorescence, RNA-seq, exome sequencing and proteomics, applied to the same patients. The overall ICON cohort comprised 150 surgical patients with localized non-small cell lung cancer whose tumors were resected. A total of 55 patients were part of the paired comparison of immunoSEQ T-cell fraction between tumor and uninvolved lung. Here is what the overall study found, with its caveats: Because assay coverage varied across patients depending on available tissue quantity, TCR sequencing was performed for only a subset of the cohort. No difference in TCR-derived T-cell fraction was observed between the flow cytometry-defined immunotypes IM1 (good prognosis) and IM2 (poor prognosis). Different pieces of the same tissue were used for different assays, so technical variation could not be separated from intratumor heterogeneity. TCRbeta sequencing supported higher T cell infiltration in tumors than in uninvolved lung tissue, consistent with immunofluorescence CD3 counts. No association of tumor T-cell fraction from TCR sequencing with recurrence-free survival was found (p = 0.61).

The T-cell fraction in tumor and uninvolved lung tissue was obtained from TCR sequencing using the immunoSEQ assay. On the study's bioinformatics: In the survival analysis, patients were divided into a high T-cell fraction group (upper tertile) and a low T-cell fraction group (lower two tertiles), and the two groups were compared using a log-rank test. A signed-rank test was used to check for differences in T-cell fraction between paired tumor and uninvolved lung. Held by TCRdb, this immuneACCESS table contains in-frame sequences only and omits some clones. Under half of the omission traces to an unresolved V gene where checked; the cause of the rest is unknown. V and J calls and clone size are given by that table; D and trimming were obtained from the DNA. This sample lists 17,000 or so clones; approximately 80% were detected once. The ten top clones hold 5% to 7% of the sample. On this clone itself: It has no known antigen specificity. Base qualities are not provided; no much larger clone lies one nucleotide away.

Enrollment in ICON was initiated in the first half of 2016, and the last patient was enrolled in 2018. From a subcohort of 76 patients, fresh tumor and matched uninvolved tissue were collected for in-depth immune analyses, including TCR sequencing. TCR sequencing was performed on DNA isolated from bulk tissue, without cell sorting. CDR1 and CDR2 were assigned from the germline V gene as SNHLY and FYNNEI. From the cysteine up to the phenylalanine, the CDR3 has a length of 15 residues. Only the CDR3 DNA stays, 45 bases, in frame from base 1. At the junction V is shortened by 7 bases and J by 7 bases; bases outside the gene matches: 12.

The sequenced sample was lung tumor tissue. The sequence links TRBV2 to TRBJ2-1, with TRBD2 identical over 8 junction bases. The TCR comes from a human donor with non-small cell lung cancer. The CDR3 region reads CASKGTGGPRNEQFF. The nucleotide sequence is given as TGTGCCAGCAAGGGGACGGGAGGGCCTAGGAATGAGCAGTTCTTC. Outside the CDR3, residues come from the reference TRBV2 and TRBJ2-1 proteins, so the full variable domain is: EPEVTQTPSHQVTQMGQEVILRCVPISNHLYFYWYRQILGQKVEFLVSFYNNEISEKSEIFDDQFSVERPDGSNFTLKIRSTKLEDSAMYFCASKGTGGPRNEQFFGPGTRLTVL.